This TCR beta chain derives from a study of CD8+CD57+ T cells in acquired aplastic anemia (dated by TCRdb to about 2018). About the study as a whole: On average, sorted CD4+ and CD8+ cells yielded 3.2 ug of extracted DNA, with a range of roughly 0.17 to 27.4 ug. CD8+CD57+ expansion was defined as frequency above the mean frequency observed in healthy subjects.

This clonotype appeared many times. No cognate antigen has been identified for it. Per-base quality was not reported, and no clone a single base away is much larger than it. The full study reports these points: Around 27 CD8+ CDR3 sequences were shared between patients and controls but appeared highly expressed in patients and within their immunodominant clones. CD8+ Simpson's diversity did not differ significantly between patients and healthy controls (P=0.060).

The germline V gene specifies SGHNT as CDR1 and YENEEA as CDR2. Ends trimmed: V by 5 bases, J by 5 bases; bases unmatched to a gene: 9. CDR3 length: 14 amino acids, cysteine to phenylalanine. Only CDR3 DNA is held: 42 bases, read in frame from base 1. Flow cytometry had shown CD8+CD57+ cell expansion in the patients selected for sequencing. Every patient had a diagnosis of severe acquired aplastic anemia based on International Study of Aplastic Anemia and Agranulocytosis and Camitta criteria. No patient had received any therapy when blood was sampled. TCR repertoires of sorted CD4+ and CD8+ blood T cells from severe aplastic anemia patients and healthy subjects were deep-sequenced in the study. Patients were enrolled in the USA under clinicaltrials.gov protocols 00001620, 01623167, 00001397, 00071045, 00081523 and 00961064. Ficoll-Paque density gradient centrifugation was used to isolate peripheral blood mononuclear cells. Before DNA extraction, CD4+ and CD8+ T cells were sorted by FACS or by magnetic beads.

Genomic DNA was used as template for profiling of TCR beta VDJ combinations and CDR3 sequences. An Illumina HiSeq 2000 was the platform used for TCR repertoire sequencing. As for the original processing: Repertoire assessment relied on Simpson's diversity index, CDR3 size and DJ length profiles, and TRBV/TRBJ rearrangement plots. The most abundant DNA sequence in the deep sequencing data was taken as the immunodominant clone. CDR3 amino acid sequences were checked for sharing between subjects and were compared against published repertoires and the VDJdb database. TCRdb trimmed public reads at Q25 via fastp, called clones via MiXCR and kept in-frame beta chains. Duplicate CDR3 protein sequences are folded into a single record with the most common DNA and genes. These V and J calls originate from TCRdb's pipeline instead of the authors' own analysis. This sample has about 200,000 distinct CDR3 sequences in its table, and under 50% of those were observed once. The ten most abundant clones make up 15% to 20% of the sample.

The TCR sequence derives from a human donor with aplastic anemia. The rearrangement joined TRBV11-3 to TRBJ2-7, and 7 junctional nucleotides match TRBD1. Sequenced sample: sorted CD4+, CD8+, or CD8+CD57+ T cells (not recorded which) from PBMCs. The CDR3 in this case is CASSPSPGGNEQYF. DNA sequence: TGTGCCAGCAGCCCATCCCCAGGGGGTAACGAGCAGTACTTC.